This TCR beta chain was identified in a study of neoadjuvant anti-PD-1 for oral cavity cancer. The CDR3 is made up of 14 amino acids. After removal of 4 bases from V and 14 bases from J, the junction contained 12 bases not matched to a gene. Germline V CDR1 and CDR2: LGHNT, FRNRAP. PBMC libraries mostly used around 460 ng of input genomic DNA, with six replicates per sample. Only in-frame clones appear in the TCRdb table, and some are missing; sequencing was by immunoSEQ multiplex PCR. In the table there are over 65,000 clones, approximately 87% of which are singletons. Time point given: after neoadjuvant nivolumab, at surgical resection.

This chain links TRBV12-5 with TRBJ1-2, with 11 bases fitting TRBD1. The TCR originated in a person aged 40 to 85 with oral cavity squamous cell carcinoma. The sample consisted of PBMCs, taken after nivolumab (anti-PD-1) treatment. CDR3 sequence (DNA): TGTGCTAGTGGTTCATCCGGGACAGGGGGTCCGAGGACCTTC. As protein: CASGSSGTGGPRTF. Using reference TRBV12-5 and TRBJ1-2 for the parts outside the CDR3, the full variable domain is DARVTQTPRHKVTEMGQEVTMRCQPILGHNTVFWYRQTMMQGLELLAYFRNRAPLDDSGMPKDRFSAEMPDATLATLKIQPSEPRDSAVYFCASGSSGTGGPRTFGSGTRLTVV.